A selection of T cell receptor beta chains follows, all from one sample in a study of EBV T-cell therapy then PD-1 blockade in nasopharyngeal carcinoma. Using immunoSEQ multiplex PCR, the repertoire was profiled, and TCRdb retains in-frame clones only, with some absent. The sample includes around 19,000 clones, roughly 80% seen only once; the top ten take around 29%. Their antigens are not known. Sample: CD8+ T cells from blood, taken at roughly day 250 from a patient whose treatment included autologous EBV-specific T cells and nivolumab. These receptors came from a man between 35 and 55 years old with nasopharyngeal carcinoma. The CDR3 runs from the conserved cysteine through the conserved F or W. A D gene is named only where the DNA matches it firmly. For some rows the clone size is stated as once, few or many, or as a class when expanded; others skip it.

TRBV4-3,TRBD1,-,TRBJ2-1,CASSQSPWDSDFYNEQFF,TGCGCCAGCAGCCAATCCCCATGGGACAGTGACTTCTACAATGAGCAGTTCTTC
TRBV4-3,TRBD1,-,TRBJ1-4,CASSQRVGTGGEKLFF,TGCGCCAGCAGCCAAAGGGTCGGGACAGGGGGTGAAAAACTGTTTTTT
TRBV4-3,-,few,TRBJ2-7,CASSPRGLYEQYF,TGCGCCAGCAGCCCCAGGGGATTATACGAGCAGTACTTC
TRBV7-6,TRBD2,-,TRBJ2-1,CASSSESGVGNEQFF,TGTGCCAGCAGCTCAGAGAGCGGGGTGGGTAATGAGCAGTTCTTC
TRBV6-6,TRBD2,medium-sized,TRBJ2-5,CASSQWGGIRETQYF,TGTGCCAGCAGTCAATGGGGGGGAATTCGGGAGACCCAGTACTTC
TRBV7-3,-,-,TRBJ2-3,CASSLTDTQYF,TGTGCCAGCAGCTTAACAGATACGCAGTATTTT
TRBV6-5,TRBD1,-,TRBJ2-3,CASSYSADRAPDTQYF,TGTGCCAGCAGTTACTCCGCGGACAGGGCCCCAGATACGCAGTATTTT
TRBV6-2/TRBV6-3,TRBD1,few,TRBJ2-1,CASSSQGGGYNEQFF,TGTGCCAGCAGTTCCCAAGGGGGCGGGTACAATGAGCAGTTCTTC
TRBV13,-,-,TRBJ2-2,CASSFLLTHTGELFF,TGTGCCAGCAGCTTTCTGCTTACTCACACCGGGGAGCTGTTTTTT
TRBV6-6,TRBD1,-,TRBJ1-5,CASKVQGKDQPQHF,TGTGCCAGCAAGGTACAGGGGAAGGATCAGCCCCAGCATTTT
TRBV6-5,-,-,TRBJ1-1,CASSYGAAAEAFF,TGTGCCAGCAGTTACGGTGCGGCAGCTGAAGCTTTCTTT
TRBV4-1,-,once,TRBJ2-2,CASSQTVGPTGELFF,TGCGCCAGCAGCCAGACTGTGGGGCCCACCGGGGAGCTGTTTTTT
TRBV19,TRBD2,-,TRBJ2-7,CASSIPGGSYEQYF,TGTGCCAGTAGTATTCCGGGGGGCTCCTACGAGCAGTACTTC
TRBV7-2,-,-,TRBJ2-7,CASSPLDRITGEQYF,TGTGCCAGCAGCCCACTTGACAGGATTACTGGGGAGCAGTACTTC
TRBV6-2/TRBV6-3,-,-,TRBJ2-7,CASSYSGEQYF,TGTGCCAGCAGTTACTCAGGCGAGCAGTACTTC
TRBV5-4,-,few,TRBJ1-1,CASSQQNTEAFF,TGTGCCAGCAGTCAACAGAACACTGAAGCTTTCTTT
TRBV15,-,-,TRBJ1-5,CATSRQGGGHQPQHF,TGTGCCACCAGCAGGCAGGGAGGGGGGCATCAGCCCCAGCATTTT
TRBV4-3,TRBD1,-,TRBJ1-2,CASSQDQDRVFDYGYTF,TGCGCCAGCAGCCAAGACCAGGACAGGGTCTTTGACTATGGCTACACCTTC
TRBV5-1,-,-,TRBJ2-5,CASSLAVGILQETQYF,TGCGCCAGCAGCTTGGCGGTCGGGATTCTTCAAGAGACCCAGTACTTC
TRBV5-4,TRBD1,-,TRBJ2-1,CASSFGTVTYNEQFF,TGTGCCAGCAGCTTTGGGACAGTCACCTACAATGAGCAGTTCTTC
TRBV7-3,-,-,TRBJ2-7,CASSLSGPGWEQYF,TGTGCCAGCAGCCTTTCGGGGCCTGGATGGGAGCAGTACTTC
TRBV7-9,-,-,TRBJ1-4,CASSFPRGGVAEKLFF,TGTGCCAGCAGCTTCCCACGCGGCGGGGTAGCTGAAAAACTGTTTTTT
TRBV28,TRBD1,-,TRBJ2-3,CASSFQGVGDTQYF,TGTGCCAGCAGTTTTCAGGGGGTGGGAGATACGCAGTATTTT
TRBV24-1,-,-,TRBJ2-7,CATSDWQGYEQYF,TGTGCCACCAGTGATTGGCAGGGTTACGAGCAGTACTTC
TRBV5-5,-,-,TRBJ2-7,CASSSMGPEEQYF,TGTGCCAGCAGCTCCATGGGTCCCGAGGAGCAGTACTTC
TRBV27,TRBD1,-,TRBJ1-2,CASSPGTGWAYGYTF,TGTGCCAGCAGTCCCGGGACAGGGTGGGCCTATGGCTACACCTTC
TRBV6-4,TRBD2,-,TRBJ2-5,CASSEGASGQETQYF,TGTGCCAGCAGTGAGGGGGCTAGCGGGCAAGAGACCCAGTACTTC
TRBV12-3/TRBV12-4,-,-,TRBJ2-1,CASSPRGGEQFF,TGTGCCAGCAGTCCCAGGGGGGGTGAGCAGTTCTTC
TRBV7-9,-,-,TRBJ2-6,CASSSPGAGANVLTF,TGTGCCAGCAGCTCCCCCGGGGCTGGGGCCAACGTCCTGACTTTC
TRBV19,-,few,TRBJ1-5,CASSISRTDSNQPQHF,TGTGCCAGTAGTATTTCAAGGACGGATAGCAATCAGCCCCAGCATTTT
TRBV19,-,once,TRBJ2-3,CASSSRLADTQYF,TGTGCCAGTAGTTCCCGACTAGCAGATACGCAGTATTTT
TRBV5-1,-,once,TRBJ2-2,CASSLRGGGPKGELFF,TGCGCCAGCAGCTTGAGGGGTGGGGGCCCCAAGGGGGAGCTGTTTTTT
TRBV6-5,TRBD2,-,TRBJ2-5,CASSRLAGDQETQYF,TGTGCCAGCAGTAGACTAGCGGGAGATCAAGAGACCCAGTACTTC
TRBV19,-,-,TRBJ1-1,CASSIRRGYKPFMNTEAFF,TGTGCCAGTAGTATTCGGCGAGGCTACAAACCCTTCATGAACACTGAAGCTTTCTTT
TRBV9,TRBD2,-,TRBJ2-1,CASSHNRGLAGGGEQFF,TGTGCCAGCAGCCATAACAGGGGACTAGCGGGGGGCGGTGAGCAGTTCTTC
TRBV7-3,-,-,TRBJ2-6,CASSQGGLEGTGANVLTF,TGTGCCAGCAGCCAAGGGGGATTAGAAGGGACTGGGGCCAACGTCCTGACTTTC
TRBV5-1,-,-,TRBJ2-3,CASSSFRDGTTDTQYF,TGCGCCAGCAGCTCTTTCCGGGACGGAACCACAGATACGCAGTATTTT
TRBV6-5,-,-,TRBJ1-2,CASMAWDYGYTF,TGTGCCAGCATGGCCTGGGACTATGGCTACACCTTC
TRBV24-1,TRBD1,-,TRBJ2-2,CATSDLPRGLGELFF,TGTGCCACCAGTGATTTACCCAGGGGGCTCGGGGAGCTGTTTTTT
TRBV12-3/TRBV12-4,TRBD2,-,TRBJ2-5,CASSPGGQETQYF,TGTGCCAGCAGCCCGGGGGGACAAGAGACCCAGTACTTC
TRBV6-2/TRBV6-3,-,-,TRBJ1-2,CASSYPEAGDAGGYTF,TGTGCCAGCAGTTACCCGGAGGCAGGGGATGCTGGTGGCTACACCTTC
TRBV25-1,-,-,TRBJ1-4,CASIGDNEKLFF,TGTGCCAGCATTGGGGACAACGAAAAACTGTTTTTT
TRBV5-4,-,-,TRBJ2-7,CASSLSEIRNEQYF,TGTGCCAGCAGCTTGTCCGAAATCCGTAATGAGCAGTACTTC
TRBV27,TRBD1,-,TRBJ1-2,CASSLSRQGGRGYTF,TGTGCCAGCAGTTTATCGAGACAGGGAGGCCGAGGCTACACCTTC
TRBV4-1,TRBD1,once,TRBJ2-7,CASSQGPGTGVGEQYF,TGCGCCAGCAGCCAAGGCCCCGGGACAGGGGTAGGTGAGCAGTACTTC
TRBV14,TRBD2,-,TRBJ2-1,CASSPRLAGVEQFF,TGTGCCAGCAGCCCCAGACTAGCGGGTGTTGAGCAGTTCTTC
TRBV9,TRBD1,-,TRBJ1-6,CASSPRDRAISPLHF,TGTGCCAGCAGCCCGCGGGACAGGGCGATTTCACCCCTCCACTTT
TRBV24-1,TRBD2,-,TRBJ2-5,CATSPGGEDLRETQYF,TGTGCCACCAGTCCCGGGGGGGAAGATTTAAGAGAGACCCAGTACTTC
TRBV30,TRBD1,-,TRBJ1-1,CAWSSDRGWTEAFF,TGTGCCTGGAGTTCGGACAGGGGGTGGACTGAAGCTTTCTTT
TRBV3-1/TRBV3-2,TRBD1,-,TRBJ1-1,CASSQWTGGDTEAFF,TGTGCCAGCAGCCAATGGACAGGAGGGGATACTGAAGCTTTCTTT
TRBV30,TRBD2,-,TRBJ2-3,CALRLAEGDTQYF,TGTGCCTTGAGACTAGCGGAGGGAGATACGCAGTATTTT
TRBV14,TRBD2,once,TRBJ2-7,CASSQLGGGTTYEQYF,TGTGCCAGCAGCCAACTCGGCGGGGGGACCACCTACGAGCAGTACTTC
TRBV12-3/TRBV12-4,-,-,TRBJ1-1,CASSFGDTEAFF,TGTGCCAGCAGTTTTGGGGACACTGAAGCTTTCTTT
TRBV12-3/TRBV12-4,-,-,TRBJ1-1,CASSPGGTEAFF,TGTGCCAGCAGCCCCGGAGGCACTGAAGCTTTCTTT
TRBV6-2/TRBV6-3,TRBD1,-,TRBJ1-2,CASSYRTGGADGYTF,TGTGCCAGCAGTTACCGGACAGGGGGCGCAGATGGCTACACCTTC